A selection of T cell receptor beta chains follows, all from one sample in a study of cytomegalovirus exposure and HLA in healthy donors. The protocol was immunoSEQ multiplex PCR, while the TCRdb copy is restricted to in-frame clones and leaves out a portion. Its table records more than 60,000 clones. The sequenced sample consisted of PBMCs. The receptors were gathered from a boy between 5 and 17 years old in good health and CMV-seronegative. Each CDR3 is given without its conserved first and last residue. The order of the fields is V gene, CDR3 protein.

TRBV6-6 | ASSSPGVGVNTEAF
TRBV6-1 | ASKPQLYTEAF
TRBV9 | ASTTKDRDSGELF
TRBV5-4 | ASSLDPPGAQH
TRBV2 | ASMGGVGTEAF
TRBV5-1 | ASSLDFTGDEQY
TRBV4-1 | ASSQELRGVSRDTGELF
TRBV19 | ASTVVGASNQPQH
TRBV19 | ASSKGGRPTDTQY
TRBV6-4 | ASSQGGGEGYNEQF
TRBV27 | ASSSQGKNTEAF
TRBV6-1 | ASSGGFPLAYGYT
TRBV18 | ASSPQGQGNQPQH
TRBV29-1 | SFGQSSNQPQH
TRBV1 | TSSLRLGFRGLAGGPSSYNEQF
TRBV9 | ASSVRADQETQY
TRBV7-8 | ASRSGGPYEQY
TRBV7-7 | ASSLGQGDEKLF
TRBV19 | ASSTQLWVDEQY
TRBV30 | AWNLGARSNQPQH
TRBV6-5 | ASSYSLQGIKAEAF
TRBV6-5 | ASSTSAYNEQF
TRBV27 | ASSFRGHGELF
TRBV27 | ASSSGGGGYGYT
TRBV19 | ASSMTSGFNEQF
TRBV4-2 | ASSQAGGQNIQY
TRBV9 | ASSVAGYGYT
TRBV6-1 | ASSEEGGGYAGYEQY
TRBV11-2 | ASSDTGTLVNQPQH
TRBV6-5 | ASSPGQVQWPQH
TRBV5-1 | ASSPERVSGITDEQF
TRBV19 | ASSIGQGGYGYT
TRBV9 | ASSVDPVQETQY
TRBV11-2 | ASSDSGTGSYEQY
TRBV18 | ASSPESSFGEQF
TRBV27 | ASSPSGTGFGGYT
TRBV2 | ATAPPRVDYEQY
TRBV19 | ASSEDSRLFSGNTIY
TRBV4-3 | ASSHELNRGPNQPQH
TRBV6-5 | ASADRARNTIY
TRBV11-1 | ASSLGSGGSRDTQY
TRBV19 | ASSIDRGGSNQPQH